The rows below give T cell receptor beta chains drawn from one sample of a study of technical replicates of blood from several donors. Profiled with immunoSEQ multiplex PCR; TCRdb holds only in-frame clones, not every one. The table includes around 69,000 clones, approximately 83% detected once. The sample comprised PBMCs. The source is a human donor in good health. Some clones in this sample may be carry-over from other donors' samples. The CDR3 runs from the conserved cysteine through the conserved F or W. Each record gives: D gene, V gene, clone size, J gene, CDR3 protein, CDR3 DNA. D genes are given only for firm matches. Size values are once, few and many counts, or a class for expanded clones, and some rows have none.

-	TRBV30	-	TRBJ2-4	CAWSVFSGVAKNIQYF	TGTGCCTGGAGTGTCTTTTCAGGGGTAGCCAAAAACATTCAGTACTTC
TRBD1	TRBV18	-	TRBJ2-7	CASSPVEGANYEQYF	TGTGCCAGCTCACCCGTTGAGGGGGCAAACTACGAGCAGTACTTC
-	TRBV4-1	few	TRBJ2-1	CASSQEGPGVGEQFF	TGCGCCAGCAGCCAAGAAGGTCCAGGGGTGGGTGAGCAGTTCTTC
-	TRBV20-1	-	TRBJ2-1	CSAMTSNEQFF	TGCAGTGCAATGACTAGCAATGAGCAGTTCTTC
TRBD1	TRBV6-5	-	TRBJ2-2	CASRLGQGAGELFF	TGTGCCAGCAGACTCGGACAGGGGGCCGGGGAGCTGTTTTTT
TRBD2	TRBV15	-	TRBJ2-1	CATSRLAGGPVNEQFF	TGTGCCACCAGCAGACTAGCGGGAGGGCCGGTCAATGAGCAGTTCTTC
-	TRBV7-3	-	TRBJ1-2	CASSLFYRTEINYGYTF	TGTGCCAGCAGCCTATTCTACCGGACAGAGATTAACTATGGCTACACCTTC
-	TRBV30	-	TRBJ2-7	CAWNRGTTSYEQYF	TGTGCCTGGAACAGGGGGACTACCTCTTACGAGCAGTACTTC
TRBD2	TRBV7-3	-	TRBJ2-2	CASSLGTSISGELFF	TGTGCCAGCAGCTTAGGGACTAGTATTTCCGGGGAGCTGTTTTTT
TRBD2	TRBV6-5	-	TRBJ2-7	CASSYRTSDSYEQYF	TGTGCCAGCAGTTACCGGACTAGCGACTCCTACGAGCAGTACTTC
TRBD2	TRBV19	-	TRBJ2-1	CASSNPIAGRYNEQFF	TGTGCCAGTAGTAACCCCATAGCGGGCAGATACAATGAGCAGTTCTTC
-	TRBV9	-	TRBJ1-6	CASSVDARRGRSPLHF	TGTGCCAGCAGCGTAGATGCGCGCAGGGGTCGTTCACCCCTCCACTTT
-	TRBV5-5	-	TRBJ1-2	CASSPGGDVGYGYTF	TGTGCCAGCAGCCCCGGGGGGGACGTCGGCTATGGCTACACCTTC
TRBD2	TRBV7-8	-	TRBJ2-3	CASSLILAGADTQYF	TGTGCCAGCAGCTTAATTCTAGCGGGGGCAGATACGCAGTATTTT
TRBD2	TRBV9	-	TRBJ2-7	CASSQRGSGGLDEQYF	TGTGCCAGCAGCCAGAGGGGGAGCGGGGGTCTCGACGAGCAGTACTTC
TRBD2	TRBV6-5	once	TRBJ2-7	CASSGTSGRAGEQYF	TGTGCCAGCAGTGGGACTAGCGGGAGGGCCGGAGAGCAGTACTTC
TRBD1	TRBV5-4	few	TRBJ1-1	CASSVDRVTEAFF	TGTGCCAGCAGCGTAGACAGGGTAACTGAAGCTTTCTTT
TRBD1	TRBV9	-	TRBJ2-2	CASGERDSRTGELFF	TGTGCCAGTGGGGAAAGGGACAGCAGAACCGGGGAGCTGTTTTTT
-	TRBV12-5	-	TRBJ2-3	CASGLAEASTDTQYF	TGTGCTAGTGGTTTGGCGGAGGCCAGCACAGATACGCAGTATTTT
TRBD1	TRBV14	-	TRBJ1-2	CASSQDPGQGSYGYTF	TGTGCCAGCAGCCAAGATCCAGGACAGGGGTCCTATGGCTACACCTTC
TRBD2	TRBV28	-	TRBJ2-4	CASRLGGAGTDIQYF	TGTGCCAGCAGGCTGGGAGGGGCGGGGACGGACATTCAGTACTTC
TRBD1	TRBV7-2	-	TRBJ1-5	CASSPGQGRSSNQPQHF	TGTGCCAGCAGCCCTGGACAGGGTCGTTCGAGCAATCAGCCCCAGCATTTT
-	TRBV12-5	-	TRBJ2-7	CASGPTGQIRNEQYF	TGTGCTAGTGGCCCCACTGGACAAATAAGGAACGAGCAGTACTTC
-	TRBV7-3	-	TRBJ2-3	CASSVGHPTDTQYF	TGTGCCAGCAGTGTAGGACACCCCACAGATACGCAGTATTTT
-	TRBV6-1	few	TRBJ1-1	CASSGALGDTEAFF	TGTGCCAGCAGTGGAGCCCTAGGGGACACTGAAGCTTTCTTT
TRBD2	TRBV11-3	-	TRBJ2-1	CASSLKAGAGYNEQFF	TGTGCCAGCAGCTTAAAAGCGGGAGCCGGGTACAATGAGCAGTTCTTC
-	TRBV7-9	-	TRBJ1-2	CASSLEAGNNYGYTF	TGTGCCAGCAGCTTAGAGGCAGGGAATAACTATGGCTACACCTTC
-	TRBV14	few	TRBJ1-6	CASSQWGSRYSPLHF	TGTGCCAGCAGCCAGTGGGGCTCGAGGTATTCACCCCTCCACTTT
TRBD2	TRBV7-2	-	TRBJ2-2	CASSLLAGGTGELFF	TGTGCCAGCAGCTTATTAGCGGGGGGCACCGGGGAGCTGTTTTTT
-	TRBV2	-	TRBJ1-1	CASSTGTEAFF	TGTGCCAGCAGTACAGGGACTGAAGCTTTCTTT
TRBD1	TRBV27	-	TRBJ1-2	CASSLRDRAGGYTF	TGTGCCAGCAGTTTACGAGACAGGGCGGGAGGCTACACCTTC
-	TRBV6-5	-	TRBJ2-1	CASSVGGAYNEQFF	TGTGCCAGCAGCGTAGGGGGGGCCTACAATGAGCAGTTCTTC
TRBD2	TRBV2	-	TRBJ2-7	CASGGRGGGYEQYF	TGTGCCAGCGGCGGGCGGGGCGGGGGCTACGAGCAGTACTTC
TRBD1	TRBV6-6	-	TRBJ1-2	CASSYRQGYYGYTF	TGTGCCAGCAGTTATCGACAGGGGTACTATGGCTACACCTTC
TRBD1	TRBV27	-	TRBJ2-1	CASRLGQAYNEQFF	TGTGCCAGCCGATTAGGACAGGCCTACAATGAGCAGTTCTTC
TRBD1	TRBV19	-	TRBJ1-1	CASSTRQGLNTEAFF	TGTGCCAGTAGTACACGACAGGGCCTGAACACTGAAGCTTTCTTT
-	TRBV18	-	TRBJ1-6	CASSPVRDATLSSPLHF	TGTGCCAGCTCACCGGTGAGGGATGCCACCCTGAGTTCACCCCTCCACTTT
-	TRBV10-3	-	TRBJ2-5	CAISPIIGGQETQYF	TGTGCCATCAGCCCCATTATAGGCGGTCAAGAGACCCAGTACTTC
TRBD2	TRBV6-5	few	TRBJ2-7	CASSASGRAREQYF	TGTGCCAGCAGTGCTAGCGGGAGGGCTAGAGAGCAGTACTTC
TRBD1	TRBV30	-	TRBJ2-3	CALSGTGGFGSTDTQYF	TGTGCCTTATCCGGGACAGGGGGATTTGGGTCCACAGATACGCAGTATTTT
-	TRBV18	-	TRBJ2-5	CASSPDSQETQYF	TGTGCCAGCTCCCCGGACAGCCAAGAGACCCAGTACTTC
-	TRBV7-6	few	TRBJ1-6	CASATGLNSPLHF	TGTGCCAGTGCGACAGGACTCAATTCACCCCTCCACTTT
TRBD1	TRBV7-2	-	TRBJ1-1	CASSSGQGISEAFF	TGTGCCAGCAGCTCCGGACAGGGGATTTCTGAAGCTTTCTTT
TRBD1	TRBV4-2	few	TRBJ1-2	CASSPRDRGDGYTF	TGTGCCAGCAGCCCCCGGGACAGGGGGGATGGCTACACCTTC
TRBD2	TRBV19	-	TRBJ2-3	CASSNPAGDYPTDTQYF	TGTGCCAGTAGTAACCCGGCGGGAGACTACCCCACAGATACGCAGTATTTT
TRBD1	TRBV30	-	TRBJ2-2	CAWSVQDRGTGELFF	TGTGCCTGGAGTGTACAGGACAGGGGCACCGGGGAGCTGTTTTTT
-	TRBV7-9	-	TRBJ2-2	CASSLGERVNTGELFF	TGTGCCAGCAGCTTAGGAGAGCGAGTAAACACCGGGGAGCTGTTTTTT
-	TRBV4-2	-	TRBJ2-3	CASSQERALSGPTDTQYF	TGTGCCAGCAGCCAAGAAAGGGCCCTCAGCGGACCCACAGATACGCAGTATTTT
-	TRBV9	-	TRBJ2-7	CASSVGSLFYEQYF	TGTGCCAGCAGCGTAGGTAGTCTATTCTACGAGCAGTACTTC
-	TRBV15	-	TRBJ2-5	CATSRLQETQYF	TGTGCCACCAGCAGATTACAAGAGACCCAGTACTTC
TRBD1	TRBV15	-	TRBJ1-5	CATSDAQGANQPQHF	TGTGCCACCAGCGACGCACAGGGGGCAAATCAGCCCCAGCATTTT
TRBD2	TRBV9	-	TRBJ2-2	CASSFRLAQNTGELFF	TGTGCCAGCAGCTTTAGACTAGCGCAGAACACCGGGGAGCTGTTTTTT
TRBD2	TRBV14	once	TRBJ2-1	CASSQGVGSGTDEQFF	TGTGCCAGCAGCCAAGGTGTTGGTAGCGGGACTGATGAGCAGTTCTTC
TRBD1	TRBV27	-	TRBJ1-6	CASRPRQGSSPLHF	TGTGCCAGCAGACCCAGACAGGGTAGTTCACCCCTCCACTTT
-	TRBV1	-	TRBJ1-4	CTSSPPRAGRNEKLFF	TGCACCAGCAGCCCCCCCCGGGCAGGGCGTAATGAAAAACTGTTTTTT